The rows below give T cell receptor beta chains drawn from one sample of a study of CD8 T cells in ankylosing spondylitis. MiXCR was run by TCRdb on the 5' RACE reads, yielding one entry per CDR3 protein. Of approximately 300,000 distinct CDR3 sequences in the sample, approximately 8% were seen once. Sequenced: blood, either unsorted or a sorted T cell fraction (not recorded which). Receptors originate from a male donor with ankylosing spondylitis. Both conserved end residues are part of each CDR3. The D gene is left open where the match is weak. The listing skips clone size in some rows; elsewhere it reads once, few, many or a size class.

D	V	J	size	DNA	CDR3
-	TRBV5-1	TRBJ2-3	many	TGCGCCAGCAGCCAGGACGGCTCTAGCACAGATACGCAGTATTTT	CASSQDGSSTDTQYF
-	TRBV6-1	TRBJ2-1	once	TGTGCCAGTGCCCAGGGCTCAGGATCCTACAATGAGCAGTTCTTC	CASAQGSGSYNEQFF
TRBD1	TRBV6-6	TRBJ2-7	many	TGTGCCAGCGGCAGGGACAGGGGATACGAGCAGTACTTC	CASGRDRGYEQYF
-	TRBV11-2	TRBJ2-7	few	TGTGCCAGCAGCCCCCAGTGGCAGGGGGGCGAGCAGTACTTC	CASSPQWQGGEQYF
TRBD2	TRBV25-1	TRBJ2-2	many	TGTGCCAGCAGTGAATATCGAGGCGGGAGTAAAACCGGGGAGCTGTTTTTT	CASSEYRGGSKTGELFF
-	TRBV25-1	TRBJ1-1	many	TGTGCCAGCAGTGAAAATACCCAAGCTTTCTTT	CASSENTQAFF
TRBD2	TRBV5-1	TRBJ2-1	many	TGCGCCAGCAGCTTGGTTGGCGGGAGGACCTACAATGAGCAGTTCTTC	CASSLVGGRTYNEQFF
TRBD2	TRBV29-1	TRBJ2-1	few	TGCAGCGTTGTCGGGCTAGCGGGAGCCAATGAGCAGTTCTTC	CSVVGLAGANEQFF
-	TRBV27	TRBJ2-1	few	TGTGCCAGCAGTTTTGTCCAGTACAATGAGCAGTTCTTC	CASSFVQYNEQFF
TRBD1	TRBV5-1	TRBJ2-2	many	TGCGCCAGCAGCTCAAGACAGGGGCACACCGGGGAGCTGTTTTTT	CASSSRQGHTGELFF
TRBD1	TRBV12-3/TRBV12-4	TRBJ1-6	many	TGTGCCAGCAGAGAGAGGACAGGGGGAAATTCACCCCTCCACTTT	CASRERTGGNSPLHF
-	TRBV5-1	TRBJ2-3	few	TGCGCCAGCAGCCCAAACCAAATTTCAGATACGCAGTATTTT	CASSPNQISDTQYF
TRBD1	TRBV29-1	TRBJ2-5	many	TGCAGCGGGCGGGACAGGGTACGAGAGACCCAGTACTTC	CSGRDRVRETQYF
-	TRBV20-1	TRBJ2-5	-	TGCAGTGCCTCGGGACTTGGGGAGACCCAGTACTTC	CSASGLGETQYF
-	TRBV5-1	TRBJ2-6	few	TGCGCCAGCAGCTCCACGACTGGGGCCAACGTCCTGACTTTC	CASSSTTGANVLTF
TRBD1	TRBV6-1	TRBJ2-1	once	TGTGCCAGCAGTCTGACAGGGTTTACCTACAATGAGCAGTTCTTC	CASSLTGFTYNEQFF
-	TRBV21-1	TRBJ1-1	-	TGTGCCAGCAGCACGGACCTCAGGGGGCAGTGGGGGAACACTGAAGCTTTCTTT	CASSTDLRGQWGNTEAFF
-	TRBV6-1	TRBJ2-1	-	TGTGCCAGCAGTGAGAGTTGGACCTCCCAGTTCTTC	CASSESWTSQFF
-	TRBV27	TRBJ2-7	medium-sized	TGTGCCAGCAGTTTACGGAGCTCCCTTGGGGAGCAGTACTTC	CASSLRSSLGEQYF
-	TRBV29-1	TRBJ2-7	many	TGCAGCGTTGTTCGGGAACCCTACGAGCAGTACTTC	CSVVREPYEQYF
TRBD1	TRBV15	TRBJ2-2	few	TGTGCCACCAGAAACCCCGGGACAGGGCTCGACGGAGAGCTGTTTTTT	CATRNPGTGLDGELFF
TRBD1	TRBV2	TRBJ1-6	few	TGTGCCAGCAGTACTCGGACAGGGGCTGCAATCTATAATTCACCCCTCCACTTT	CASSTRTGAAIYNSPLHF
-	TRBV6-5	TRBJ2-5	-	TGTGCCAGCAGTTACTCGTTCGGGGTAGAGACCCAGTACTTC	CASSYSFGVETQYF
TRBD1	TRBV28	TRBJ2-1	-	TGTGCCAGCATGCCGGGACAGGGGGAAGTCGTAGGGCGGTTCTTC	CASMPGQGEVVGRFF
TRBD1	TRBV6-2/TRBV6-3	TRBJ2-3	many	TGTGCCAGCAGAGACGGACAGGGCACAGATACGCAGTATTTT	CASRDGQGTDTQYF
-	TRBV5-1	TRBJ2-7	many	TGCGCCAGCAGCTTGTCGGGGCAGATCTCCTACGAGCAGTACTTC	CASSLSGQISYEQYF
-	TRBV28	TRBJ2-3	few	TGTGCCAGCAGTTTAGTGGCCACAGATACGCAGTATTTT	CASSLVATDTQYF
TRBD2	TRBV7-9	TRBJ2-5	few	TGTGCCAGCAGCGCCAGGAGCGGGAGGGCCCTAGAGACCCAGTACTTC	CASSARSGRALETQYF
-	TRBV12-3/TRBV12-4	TRBJ2-3	few	TGTGCCAGCAGAGTTAGCTGGGATACGCAGTATTTT	CASRVSWDTQYF
TRBD2	TRBV20-1	TRBJ2-1	few	TGCAGTGCTAGACCTTCTAATAGCGGGAGCTCCTACAATGAGCAGTTCTTC	CSARPSNSGSSYNEQFF
TRBD1	TRBV12-3/TRBV12-4	TRBJ2-7	-	TGTGCCAGCAGTTTAGGGGACAGGGGGGAGCAGTACTTC	CASSLGDRGEQYF
-	TRBV6-2/TRBV6-3	TRBJ2-3	-	TGTGCCAGCAGCGACTTGGATAGCACAGATACGCAGTATTTT	CASSDLDSTDTQYF
TRBD1	TRBV29-1	TRBJ2-1	many	TGCAGCGTGACAGGGGTTGCGGGTAATGAGCAGTTCTTC	CSVTGVAGNEQFF
-	TRBV5-1	TRBJ1-3	few	TGCGCCAGCAGCTTAGGGGACAGAAACACCATATATTTT	CASSLGDRNTIYF
-	TRBV4-1	TRBJ2-5	few	TGCGCCAGCAGCCTAAGAACAAGATCAGCAACCGGATCGGAGACCCAGTACTTC	CASSLRTRSATGSETQYF
TRBD2	TRBV9	TRBJ2-2	-	TGTGCCAGCAGCGTAGCAGTAGCGGGACAAACCGGGGAGCTGTTTTTT	CASSVAVAGQTGELFF
-	TRBV7-3	TRBJ2-3	-	TGTGCCAGCAGCTTAAACAGACAGGTTGGGGATACGCAGTATTTT	CASSLNRQVGDTQYF